This TCR beta chain was captured by sequencing in a study of blood T cell repertoires in COVID-19. CDR1 is SGHTA and CDR2 is FQGNSA in the germline V gene. The junction had 4 bases not matched to a gene; V was cut back by 7 bases and J by 0 bases. This CDR3 spans 14 amino acids. In the original workflow: Scientists estimated how many nucleated cells there were by amplifying reference gene primers. Clones were read by immunoSEQ multiplex PCR, and TCRdb kept only the in-frame ones, dropping some. V and J calls plus clone size are reproduced from that table; the DNA served to infer D and trimming. The sample has 150,000 to 250,000 clones; approximately 84% are singletons.

Specimen: peripheral blood. This clonotype originated in a human donor with acute or convalescent COVID-19. The donor label of this sample is uncertain. The gene calls are TRBV7-2 and TRBJ1-2, with 8 bases that match TRBD1. CDR3 region: CASTWDRSNYGYTF. In nucleotides, the CDR3 is TGTGCCAGCACCTGGGACAGGTCTAACTATGGCTACACCTTC.